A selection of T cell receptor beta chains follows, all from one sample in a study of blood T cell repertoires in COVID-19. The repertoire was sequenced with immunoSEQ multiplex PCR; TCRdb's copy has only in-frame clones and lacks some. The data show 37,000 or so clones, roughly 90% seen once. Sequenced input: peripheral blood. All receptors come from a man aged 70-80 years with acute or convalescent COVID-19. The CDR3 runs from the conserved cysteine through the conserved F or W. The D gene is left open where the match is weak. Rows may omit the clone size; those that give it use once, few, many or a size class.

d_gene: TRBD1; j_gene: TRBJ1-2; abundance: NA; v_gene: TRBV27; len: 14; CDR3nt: TGTGCCAGCAGGTCATACAGGGGGGGCTATGGCTACACCTTC; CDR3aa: CASRSYRGGYGYTF
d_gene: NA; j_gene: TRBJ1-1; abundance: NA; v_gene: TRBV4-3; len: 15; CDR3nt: TGCGCCAGCAGCCAAGCGGCAGGGATGAACACTGAAGCTTTCTTT; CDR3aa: CASSQAAGMNTEAFF
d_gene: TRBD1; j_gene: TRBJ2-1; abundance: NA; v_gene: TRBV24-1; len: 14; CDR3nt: TGTGCCACCAGGGAGACGACAGGGGGAAATGAGCAGTTCTTC; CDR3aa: CATRETTGGNEQFF
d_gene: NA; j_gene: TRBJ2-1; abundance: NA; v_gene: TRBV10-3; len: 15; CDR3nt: TGTGCCATCAGCCCCCGGGCTAGCGATTACAATGAGCAGTTCTTC; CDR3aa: CAISPRASDYNEQFF
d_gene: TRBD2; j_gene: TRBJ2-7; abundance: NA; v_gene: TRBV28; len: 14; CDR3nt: TGTGCCACTTTGGCAGCGGGGAGAACGGACGAGCAGTACTTC; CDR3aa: CATLAAGRTDEQYF
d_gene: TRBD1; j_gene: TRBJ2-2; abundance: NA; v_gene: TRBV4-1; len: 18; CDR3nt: TGCGCCAGCAGCCAGCCCCCCCCCGGGACAGTGAACACCGGGGAGCTGTTTTTT; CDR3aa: CASSQPPPGTVNTGELFF
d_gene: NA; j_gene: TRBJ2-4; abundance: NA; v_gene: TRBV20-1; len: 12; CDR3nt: TGCAGTGCTAGTGGGGCCACAGGCGTCTCCAACTTC; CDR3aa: CSASGATGVSNF
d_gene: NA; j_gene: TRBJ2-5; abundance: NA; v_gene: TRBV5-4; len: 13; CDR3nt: TGTGCCAGCAGCCGTGAGGGCGCGGAGACCCAGTACTTC; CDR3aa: CASSREGAETQYF
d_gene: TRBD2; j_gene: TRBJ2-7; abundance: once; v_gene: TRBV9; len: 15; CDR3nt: TGTGCCAGCAGCGTAGATCGAGCGGGAGGGTCCTGGAAGTACTTC; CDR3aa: CASSVDRAGGSWKYF
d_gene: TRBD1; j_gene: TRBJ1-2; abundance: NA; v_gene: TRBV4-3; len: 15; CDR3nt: TGCGCCAGCAGCCCTGGGACAGGGAGATACTATGGCTACACCTTC; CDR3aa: CASSPGTGRYYGYTF
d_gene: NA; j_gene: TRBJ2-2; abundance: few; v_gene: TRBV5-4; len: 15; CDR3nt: TGTGCCAGCAGCCCCCCACAGGGACGGGGCGGGGAGCTGTTTTTT; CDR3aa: CASSPPQGRGGELFF
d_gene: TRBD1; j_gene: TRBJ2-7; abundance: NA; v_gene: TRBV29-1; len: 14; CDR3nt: TGCAGCGTTTCCGGGACAGGGTACTCCTACGAGCAGTACTTC; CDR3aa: CSVSGTGYSYEQYF
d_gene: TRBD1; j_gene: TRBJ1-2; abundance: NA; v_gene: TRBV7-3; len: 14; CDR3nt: TGTGCCAGCAGCTTGGGACAGCCTAACTATGGCTACACCTTC; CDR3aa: CASSLGQPNYGYTF
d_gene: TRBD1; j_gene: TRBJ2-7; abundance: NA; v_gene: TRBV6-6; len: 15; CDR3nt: TGTGCCAGCAGTCCTCCGGGACAGGGGGCCCGCGAGCAGTACTTC; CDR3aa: CASSPPGQGAREQYF
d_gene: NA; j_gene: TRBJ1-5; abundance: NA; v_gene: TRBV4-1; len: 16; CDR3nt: TGCGCCAGCAGCCAAATACCGGGAGACAGAGCCTCACCCCAGCATTTT; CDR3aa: CASSQIPGDRASPQHF
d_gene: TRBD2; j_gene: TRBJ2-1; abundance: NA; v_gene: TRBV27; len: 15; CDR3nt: TGTGCCAGCAGCAATTGGGCTAGCGGGAGGGCCGAGCAGTTCTTC; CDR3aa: CASSNWASGRAEQFF
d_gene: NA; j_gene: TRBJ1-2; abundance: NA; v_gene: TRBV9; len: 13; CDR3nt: TGTGCCAGCAGCGTAGACTCTAACTATGGCTACACCTTC; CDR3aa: CASSVDSNYGYTF
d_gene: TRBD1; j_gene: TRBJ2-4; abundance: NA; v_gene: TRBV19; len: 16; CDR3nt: TGTGCCAGTAGTATAGATTTTGGACAGGGATCTATTGTTCAGTACTTC; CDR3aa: CASSIDFGQGSIVQYF
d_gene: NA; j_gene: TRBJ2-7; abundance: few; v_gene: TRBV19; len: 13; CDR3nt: TGTGCCAGTAGTCCAAGAGGGCCCTACGAGCAGTACTTC; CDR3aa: CASSPRGPYEQYF
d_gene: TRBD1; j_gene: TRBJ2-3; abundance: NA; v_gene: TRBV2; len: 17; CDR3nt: TGTGCCAGCAGTGGGGGACAGGGGGCTTTCCCCACAGATACGCAGTATTTT; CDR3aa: CASSGGQGAFPTDTQYF
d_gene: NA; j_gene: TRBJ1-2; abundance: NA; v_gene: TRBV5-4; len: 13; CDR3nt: TGTGCCAGCAGCTTATCAGGGGCCTATGGCTACACCTTC; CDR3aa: CASSLSGAYGYTF
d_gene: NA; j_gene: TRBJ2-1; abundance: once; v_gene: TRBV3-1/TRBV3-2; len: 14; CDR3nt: TGTGCCAGCAGCCAAGAGGTCGGGAGACCGACCAAGTTCTTC; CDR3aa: CASSQEVGRPTKFF
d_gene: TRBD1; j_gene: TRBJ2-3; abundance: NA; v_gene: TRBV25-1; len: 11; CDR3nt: TGTGCCAGCAGTGGGGGACAGGACACGTATTTT; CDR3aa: CASSGGQDTYF
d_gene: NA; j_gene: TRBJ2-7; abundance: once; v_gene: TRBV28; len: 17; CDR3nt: TGTGCCAGCAGTTTTTCGAACGGAATACAGGTCCTCTACGAGCAGTACTTC; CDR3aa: CASSFSNGIQVLYEQYF
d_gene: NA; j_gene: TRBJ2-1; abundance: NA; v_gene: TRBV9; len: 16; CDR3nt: TGTGCCAGCAGCGCCACCTCCGTGTGGCCATACAATGAGCAGTTCTTC; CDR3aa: CASSATSVWPYNEQFF
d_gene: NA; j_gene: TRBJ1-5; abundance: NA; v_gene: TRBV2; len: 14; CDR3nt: TGTGCCAGCAGGCGACAGACTAGCAATCAGCCCCAGCATTTT; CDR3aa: CASRRQTSNQPQHF
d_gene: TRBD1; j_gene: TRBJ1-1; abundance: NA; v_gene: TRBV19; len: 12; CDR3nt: TGTGCCAGTAGGGACAGGGACGCTGAAGCTTTCTTT; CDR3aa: CASRDRDAEAFF
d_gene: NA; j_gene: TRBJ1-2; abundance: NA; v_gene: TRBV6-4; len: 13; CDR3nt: TGTGCCAGCAGTGAAACAGGGAACAGTGGCTACACCTTC; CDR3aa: CASSETGNSGYTF